This T cell receptor beta chain derives from a study of shared clonotypes between healthy human individuals. The wider study: Every donor yielded three CD4 naive, three CD4 memory, two CD8 naive and one CD8 memory plate.

Profiled with immunoSEQ multiplex PCR; TCRdb holds only in-frame clones, not every one. The sample lists hundreds of thousands of clones; around 95% were seen once. Naive CD8 cells were CD45RO-negative, positively selected for CCR7, excluding terminally differentiated effector memory CD45RA+ cells. Sequenced input: naive CD8+ T cells sorted from blood. The sequence derives from a young woman in good health.

CDR3 protein: CSAWWGSEAFF. The CDR3 DNA reads as TGCAGTGCTTGGTGGGGGTCTGAAGCTTTCTTT. The chain combines TRBV20-1 with TRBJ1-1; a weak D match, TRBD1 (5 bases). Trimming removed 5 bases from V and 6 bases from J, with 10 bases in between. This CDR3 is built from 11 residues. The germline V gene has CDR1 DFQATT and CDR2 SNEGSKA (reference sequence).